A selection of T cell receptor beta chains follows, all from one sample in a study of blood T cell repertoires in COVID-19. Measured with immunoSEQ multiplex PCR; TCRdb has only the in-frame clones, and not every one. The repertoire holds about 350,000 clones, with about 88% as singletons. Sequenced input: PBMCs or T cells enriched from blood (not recorded which). These receptors were taken from a woman between 25 and 40 years old who had recovered from COVID-19. Both conserved end residues are part of each CDR3. The D gene is left open where the match is weak. The size entry is marked missing in some rows and otherwise reads once, few, many or a size class.

D | size | V | length | CDR3
TRBD2 | NA | TRBV27 | 16 | CASSSRTSGGRETQYF
NA | NA | TRBV24-1 | 15 | CATSDLTGTGGTQYF
NA | NA | TRBV10-2 | 15 | CASSESPGRAQPQHF
NA | NA | TRBV27 | 12 | CASSQNQETQYF
NA | NA | TRBV29-1 | 17 | CSVEGQGGAASQETQYF
NA | NA | TRBV27 | 15 | CASTKNRGLAGELFF
NA | NA | TRBV6-5 | 14 | CASSPTQWSEKLFF
TRBD1 | NA | TRBV5-1 | 11 | CASRQGSEQYF
NA | NA | TRBV29-1 | 13 | CSVARAFHTEAFF
TRBD1 | NA | TRBV27 | 15 | CASGSGQGASYEQYF
TRBD1 | NA | TRBV3-1/TRBV3-2 | 17 | CASSLLPQGNENQPQHF
NA | NA | TRBV19 | 14 | CASSIASSGNTIYF
NA | NA | TRBV18 | 15 | CASSPPGMEGYGYTF
NA | NA | TRBV7-8 | 16 | CASSSTSTRLYNEQFF
TRBD1 | once | TRBV27 | 17 | CASRPALTGGPSYEQYF
TRBD2 | NA | TRBV7-2 | 16 | CASSLAPAGISYEQYF
NA | NA | TRBV4-2 | 16 | CASSPSGQGYDYGYTF
NA | NA | TRBV21-1 | 19 | CASSNPRSLPRELNTEAFF
NA | few | TRBV9 | 16 | CASSVGVTTGAVEQYF
NA | NA | TRBV30 | 13 | CAWSPTGNYGYTF
NA | NA | TRBV5-6 | 14 | CASSSGHSNTEAFF
NA | NA | TRBV9 | 17 | CASSPRGVLSKGGTQYF
NA | NA | TRBV6-5 | 14 | CASSYSLRRSEAFF
NA | NA | TRBV5-1 | 15 | CASSLGGLAKNIQYF
NA | NA | TRBV5-8 | 14 | CASSLAGGWSPLHF
TRBD1 | NA | TRBV28 | 15 | CASSFDREGYEKLFF
NA | NA | TRBV2 | 15 | CASSEVPGANSPLHF
NA | NA | TRBV29-1 | 12 | CSVAAGYNEQFF
NA | NA | TRBV5-8 | 14 | CASSSGESYNEQFF
TRBD1 | NA | TRBV18 | 14 | CASSPRDRNNEQFF
NA | NA | TRBV24-1 | 15 | CATSDSTGINYGYTF
TRBD2 | NA | TRBV7-9 | 11 | CASSSLAGGFF
NA | NA | TRBV2 | 12 | CASIGPPYEQYF
NA | once | TRBV5-5 | 15 | CATTPGGAENSPLHF
TRBD1 | NA | TRBV7-9 | 18 | CASSLVVTGQGFNSPLHF
NA | NA | TRBV5-1 | 14 | CASSRQDRNSPLHF
TRBD1 | NA | TRBV7-9 | 12 | CASSLADRRYTF
NA | NA | TRBV30 | 14 | CAWSFHGGNTEAFF
NA | NA | TRBV7-9 | 14 | CASSLAGDRHPSTF
NA | NA | TRBV5-4 | 12 | CASSSAEETQYF
NA | NA | TRBV27 | 14 | CASSLGIRGQPQHF
TRBD1 | NA | TRBV7-6 | 15 | CASSLWAGGTDTQYF
NA | NA | TRBV15 | 15 | CATSRDPGGHNEQFF
NA | NA | TRBV18 | 15 | CASSPGGLYYQPQHF
TRBD1 | NA | TRBV4-1 | 16 | CASSPRDSRLTDTQYF
NA | NA | TRBV3-1/TRBV3-2 | 15 | CASSHVRRASYEQYF
TRBD1 | NA | TRBV3-1/TRBV3-2 | 15 | CASSHFRGRGNEQFF
NA | NA | TRBV3-1/TRBV3-2 | 15 | CASSQRWGVDYGYTF
TRBD1 | NA | TRBV7-2 | 16 | CASSLERTGGSDTQYF
NA | NA | TRBV7-6 | 14 | CASSLEGTSGTIYF